These 31 T cell receptor beta chains came from one sample sequenced in a study of Ad26.COV2.S vaccination and SARS-CoV-2 variants. The treatment here: around 19 received Ad26.COV2.S at low or high dose, single or two shots; several received placebo; per-sample allocation not given. Day 63 after the first vaccine or placebo injection was the time point for sampling. Repertoires were generated with immunoSEQ multiplex PCR, while TCRdb's copy carries only in-frame clones and drops some. The sample has about 350,000 clones; 80% to 90% are singletons. The source was peripheral blood, collected in a trial of Ad26.COV2.S vaccine versus placebo. Receptor source: a person between 18 and 65 years old who received the Ad26.COV2.S COVID-19 vaccine or a placebo.

This chain links TRBV29-1 with TRBJ2-1; 7 nucleotides align to TRBD2. Germline V gene sequence: CDR1 SQVTM, CDR2 ANQGSEA. V lost 7 bases and J lost 0; bases outside the gene matches: 6. The CDR3 consists of 14 residues. CDR3 DNA sequence: TGCAGCGCGGGACTATCAGCCTCCTACAATGAGCAGTTCTTC. The encoded protein is CSAGLSASYNEQFF.

The DNA of the CDR3 is TGCGCCAGCCAGGGACTAGCGGGGAGCTCCTACGAGCAGTACTTC. Translating gives CASQGLAGSSYEQYF. The V and J genes are TRBV5-1 and TRBJ2-7; 13 bases map to TRBD2. The length of the CDR3 is 15 residues. V lost 7 bases and J lost 0; bases outside the gene matches: 4. Germline assignment: CDR1 SGHRS and CDR2 YFSETQ.

The chain carries TRBV28 and TRBJ2-2; 10 bases align to TRBD2. The trim removed 2 bases at V and 0 bases at J, leaving 9 bases unmatched. CDR3 length: 19 amino acids. Germline loops: CDR1 MDHEN, CDR2 SYDVKM. The CDR3 is CASSLTGLAVLSNTGELFF. The CDR3, as DNA: TGTGCCAGCAGTTTAACAGGACTAGCGGTACTCTCGAACACCGGGGAGCTGTTTTTT.

V is TRBV12-3 or TRBV12-4 and J is TRBJ2-3, with no clear D. This CDR3 is built from 13 residues. Deletions cut 0 bases from V and 4 bases from J, with 5 bases between. The DNA for the CDR3 is TGTGCCAGCAGTTTAGCTAGCCCAGATACGCAGTATTTT. Amino acids: CASSLASPDTQYF.

The V call is TRBV29-1, the J call TRBJ1-1; a possible D gene is TRBD1 (5 bases). CDR1 and CDR2 (germline): SQVTM, ANQGSEA. V was clipped by 6 bases and J by 3 bases, with 14 bases between them. The CDR3 has 13 residues. CDR3 residues: CSVRGTAHTEAFF. In nucleotides, the CDR3 is TGCAGCGTCCGTGGGACGGCCCACACTGAAGCTTTCTTT. Complete variable domain (other parts from reference TRBV29-1 and TRBJ1-1): SAVISQKPSRDICQRGTSLTIQCQVDSQVTMMFWYRQQPGQSLTLIATANQGSEATYESGFVIDKFPISRPNLTFSTLTVSNMSPEDSSIYLCSVRGTAHTEAFFGQGTRLTVV.

This chain joins TRBV5-1 and TRBJ2-5, with D tentatively TRBD1 or TRBD2 (6 bases each). V shed 4 bases and J shed 4 bases, with 14 bases lying between them. Germline V gives CDR1 SGHRS, CDR2 YFSETQ. The CDR3 has 14 residues. This CDR3 is CASSEGDSVETQYF. In DNA, the CDR3 is TGCGCCAGCAGCGAGGGGGACTCCGTAGAGACCCAGTACTTC.

The chain couples TRBV9 to TRBJ2-7; a weak D match, TRBD2 (6 bases). The CDR3 loop spans 13 amino acids. Germline lookup yields CDR1 SGDLS and CDR2 YYNGEE. V was cut by 2 bases and J by 7 bases, with 13 bases left in between. CDR3 sequence (DNA): TGTGCCAGCAGCGTCAGCGGAGGGGAAGAGCAGTACTTC. As protein: CASSVSGGEEQYF.

This rearrangement joins TRBV5-5 to TRBJ1-2; 7 nucleotides line up with TRBD1. Germline V CDR1 and CDR2: SGHKS, YYEKEE (reference sequence). The CDR3 covers 15 residues. V shed 3 bases, J shed 4 bases, and the junction held 9 bases outside the gene matches. The DNA for the CDR3 is TGTGCCAGCAGCTCCCGGGACAGTGCCTCCTATGGCTACACCTTC. The encoded protein is CASSSRDSASYGYTF. The whole variable domain, remainder taken from reference TRBV5-5 and TRBJ1-2, is DAGVTQSPTHLIKTRGQQVTLRCSPISGHKSVSWYQQVLGQGPQFIFQYYEKEERGRGNFPDRFSARQFPNYSSELNVNALLLGDSALYLCASSSRDSASYGYTFGSGTRLTVV.

The genes are TRBV30 and TRBJ2-5; D is perhaps TRBD1 or TRBD2 (6 bases each). Germline V gene lookup returns CDR1 GTSNPN and CDR2 SVGIG (reference sequence). V was clipped by 0 bases and J by 5 bases, with 13 bases between them. The CDR3 runs 14 residues. The CDR3 protein is CAWSVGRGPETQYF. The CDR3, as DNA: TGTGCCTGGAGTGTAGGCCGGGGGCCCGAGACCCAGTACTTC.

The chain is built from TRBV10-3 and TRBJ2-5; D remains ambiguous. V was clipped by 7 bases and J by 5 bases, with 8 bases between them. The CDR3 runs 11 residues. Germline CDR1 reads ENHRY; CDR2 reads SYGVKD. DNA for the CDR3: TGTGCCATCAAGACGTTCGAGACCCAGTACTTC. This codes for CAIKTFETQYF.

This chain uses TRBV12-3 or TRBV12-4 with TRBJ2-7, with 8 positions matching TRBD1. The CDR3 consists of 13 residues. Trimming cost V 6 bases and J 6 bases; bases outside gene matches: 7. In DNA, the CDR3 is TGTGCCAGCAGCGACAGGGGACGGGGCGAGCAGTACTTC. As protein: CASSDRGRGEQYF.

The CDR3 sequence: CASSWTSGGAETQYF. DNA of the CDR3: TGTGCCAGCAGTTGGACTAGCGGGGGGGCAGAGACCCAGTACTTC. The chain is built from TRBV6-2 or TRBV6-3 and TRBJ2-5, with 15 bases lining up with TRBD2. The CDR3 totals 15 residues. Per germline, CDR1 MNHEY and CDR2 SVGEGT. V shed 4 bases, J shed 4 bases, and the junction held 1 base outside the gene matches.

This chain links TRBV10-3 with TRBJ1-1; D uncertain. Germline lookup yields CDR1 ENHRY and CDR2 SYGVKD. Trimming removed 0 bases at V and 11 bases at J, with 13 bases between. CDR3 length equals 13 residues. CDR3 amino acids: CAISESVGMEAFF. CDR3 coding DNA: TGTGCCATCAGTGAGTCCGTGGGCATGGAGGCTTTCTTT.

The J gene is TRBJ2-3, the V gene TRBV30; perhaps TRBD2 as D (5 bases). Germline V CDR1 and CDR2: GTSNPN, SVGIG (reference sequence). The CDR3 extends over 15 amino acids. V lost 2 bases and J 0 bases, leaving 12 bases between the germline ends. The CDR3 reads CAWSWTLPSTDTQYF. As DNA, the CDR3 is TGTGCCTGGAGTTGGACTCTTCCTAGCACAGATACGCAGTATTTT.

This chain joins TRBV7-9 and TRBJ2-1; TRBD2 matches at 11 bases. Germline V CDR1 and CDR2: SEHNR, FQNEAQ (reference sequence). This CDR3 contains 16 residues. J lost 6 bases, V lost 3 bases, and 7 bases had no gene match. Here the CDR3 reads CASSLVGLAGGNEQFF. In DNA, the CDR3 is TGTGCCAGCAGCTTGGTAGGTCTAGCGGGAGGCAATGAGCAGTTCTTC. The complete variable domain, with remaining parts taken from reference TRBV7-9 and TRBJ2-1, reads DTGVSQNPRHKITKRGQNVTFRCDPISEHNRLYWYRQTLGQGPEFLTYFQNEAQLEKSRLLSDRFSAERPKGSFSTLEIQRTEQGDSAMYLCASSLVGLAGGNEQFFGPGTRLTVL.

This chain joins TRBV7-9 and TRBJ2-1; D uncertain. Germline values: CDR1 SEHNR, CDR2 FQNEAQ (reference sequence). V was cut by 4 bases and J by 2 bases, with 9 bases left in between. The CDR3 is 14 residues long. The CDR3 loop reads CASSWAGAYNEQFF. The CDR3 coding sequence is TGTGCCAGCAGCTGGGCAGGCGCCTACAATGAGCAGTTCTTC.

The gene calls are TRBV2 and TRBJ2-5; D may correspond to TRBD1 or TRBD2 (6 bases each). Trimming took 4 bases from V and 5 from J, leaving 17 bases between them. The CDR3 runs to 15 residues. Germline CDR1 SNHLY, CDR2 FYNNEI. The CDR3: CASSVTGAVVETQYF. In nucleotides, the CDR3 is TGTGCCAGCAGTGTGACGGGGGCTGTCGTGGAGACCCAGTACTTC.

About this clone: This CDR3 is also generated by other DNA sequences in the sample. The V and J genes are TRBV7-9 and TRBJ2-7; D remains ambiguous. The CDR3 is made up of 13 amino acids. V was shortened by 1 base and J by 2 bases, with 6 bases between the two germline ends. Germline lookup yields CDR1 SEHNR and CDR2 FQNEAQ (reference sequence). CDR3 DNA sequence: TGTGCCAGCAGCTTAGGCAGCCCCTACGAGCAGTACTTC. Translation gives CASSLGSPYEQYF. The full variable domain, its missing parts supplied by reference TRBV7-9 and TRBJ2-7, is DTGVSQNPRHKITKRGQNVTFRCDPISEHNRLYWYRQTLGQGPEFLTYFQNEAQLEKSRLLSDRFSAERPKGSFSTLEIQRTEQGDSAMYLCASSLGSPYEQYFGPGTRLTVT.

The V and J genes are TRBV5-1 and TRBJ2-3, with D perhaps matching TRBD2 (5 bases). The CDR3 spans 14 residues. Germline lookup yields CDR1 SGHRS and CDR2 YFSETQ. V was cut by 1 base and J by 6 bases, with 12 bases left in between. CDR3 bases: TGCGCCAGCAGCTTGAGGGCCCGAGGGGATACGCAGTATTTT. As protein: CASSLRARGDTQYF.

The V gene is TRBV9, the J gene TRBJ1-3; D not certain. There are 16 residues in the CDR3. The ends were cut back, 0 bases at V and 2 bases at J, with 12 bases in the middle. Germline CDR1 is SGDLS and CDR2 is YYNGEE. The CDR3 DNA reads TGTGCCAGCAGCGTAGTCGGGGTAAACCCTGGAAACACCATATATTTT. Its translation: CASSVVGVNPGNTIYF.

This chain links TRBV28 with TRBJ1-1; D not resolved. CDR1 is MDHEN, CDR2 SYDVKM, per germline. The CDR3 is 12 residues long. V was shortened by 4 bases and J by 6 bases, with 9 bases between the two germline ends. The CDR3: CASSSAVPEAFF. The CDR3 bases are TGTGCCAGCAGTTCGGCAGTCCCTGAAGCTTTCTTT.

The DNA for the CDR3 is TGTGCCAGTAAGAAGGAGGGGGCGGGAGCCGGGGAGCTGTTTTTT. It is translated as CASKKEGAGAGELFF. The V call is TRBV19, the J call TRBJ2-2; D might be TRBD1 or TRBD2, each matching 7 bases. Germline-derived CDR1 and CDR2 are LNHDA and SQIVND (reference sequence). This CDR3 comprises 15 residues. Trimming pared 7 bases from V and 6 bases from J, leaving 18 bases between.

This chain connects TRBV6-1 to TRBJ1-3; no definite D call. V shed 3 bases and J shed 5 bases, with 11 bases lying between them. There are 14 residues in the CDR3. Per germline, CDR1 MNHNS and CDR2 SASEGT. The CDR3 is CASSEGLTRNTIYF. CDR3 bases: TGTGCCAGCAGTGAGGGGTTGACAAGAAACACCATATATTTT.

The CDR3 DNA follows: TGTGCCAGCAGTTACCCGGACGGAGCTAACTATGGCTACACCTTC. Translated: CASSYPDGANYGYTF. J is TRBJ1-2 and V is TRBV6-2 or TRBV6-3; D is unresolved. Germline CDR1 is MNHEY and CDR2 is SVGEGT. Trimming pared 2 bases from V and 0 bases from J, leaving 10 bases between. The CDR3 is made up of 15 amino acids.

This chain connects TRBV10-3 to TRBJ1-3; weak D call: TRBD1 (5 bases). The germline V and J ends were trimmed by 9 bases and 1 base, with 10 bases remaining between them. The CDR3 contains 13 residues. Germline-derived CDR1 and CDR2 are ENHRY and SYGVKD. The DNA for the CDR3 is TGTGCCATAATGGACAATTCTGGAAACACCATATATTTT. Protein: CAIMDNSGNTIYF.

The CDR3 nucleotides are TGTGCCAGCACCCAACAGGGCGGCGTCACTGAAGCTTTCTTT. Translation gives CASTQQGGVTEAFF. This chain joins TRBV7-9 and TRBJ1-1; D is perhaps TRBD1 (6 bases). Germline values: CDR1 SEHNR, CDR2 FQNEAQ (reference sequence). Trimming took 7 bases from V and 4 from J, leaving 16 bases between them. The CDR3 totals 14 residues.

The chain couples TRBV24-1 to TRBJ1-2; tentatively, D is TRBD1 (5 bases). Trimming shortened V by 7 bases and J by 8 bases, and 16 bases separated the two germline ends. CDR1 and CDR2 from the germline V gene are KGHDR and SFDVKD. This CDR3 contains 13 residues. The CDR3 DNA reads as TGTGCCACCAGCCCCAGTGCGGGGGTAGGCTACACCTTC. This sequence encodes CATSPSAGVGYTF.

The CDR3 loop reads CASNSGSSYEQYF. The CDR3 region has the DNA TGTGCCAGCAATTCCGGCAGTTCCTACGAGCAGTACTTC. The genes are TRBV2 and TRBJ2-7, with D hard to call. The CDR3 extends over 13 amino acids. V lost 7 bases, J lost 1 base, and 11 bases lay in between. Germline CDR1 SNHLY, CDR2 FYNNEI.

The CDR3 reads CASSKRTEDQETQYF. For the CDR3, the DNA is TGTGCCAGCAGCAAACGTACAGAAGATCAAGAGACCCAGTACTTC. The rearrangement uses TRBV21-1 and TRBJ2-5; the DNA was not used to check the table's D call, TRBD1. TRBV21-1 is flagged as a pseudogene. CDR3 size: 15 residues.

This clone has more than one count but fewer than ten. This chain uses TRBV28 with TRBJ2-1, with D perhaps matching TRBD2 (6 bases). From germline, CDR1 is MDHEN and CDR2 SYDVKM. This CDR3 spans 12 amino acids. V was cut by 3 bases and J by 7 bases, with 7 bases left in between. Here the CDR3 reads CASSLRENEQFF. The CDR3 DNA reads TGTGCCAGCAGTTTGCGGGAAAATGAGCAGTTCTTC.

The chain joins TRBV30 to TRBJ2-7; 11 bases fit TRBD1. CDR1 and CDR2 from the germline V gene are GTSNPN and SVGIG (reference sequence). Germline trimming cut 8 bases from V and 5 bases from J; bases unmatched to any gene: 8. This CDR3 is 13 amino acids long. The CDR3 protein is CARNRDRGNEQYF. In DNA, the CDR3 is TGTGCCAGAAACCGGGACAGGGGGAACGAGCAGTACTTC.